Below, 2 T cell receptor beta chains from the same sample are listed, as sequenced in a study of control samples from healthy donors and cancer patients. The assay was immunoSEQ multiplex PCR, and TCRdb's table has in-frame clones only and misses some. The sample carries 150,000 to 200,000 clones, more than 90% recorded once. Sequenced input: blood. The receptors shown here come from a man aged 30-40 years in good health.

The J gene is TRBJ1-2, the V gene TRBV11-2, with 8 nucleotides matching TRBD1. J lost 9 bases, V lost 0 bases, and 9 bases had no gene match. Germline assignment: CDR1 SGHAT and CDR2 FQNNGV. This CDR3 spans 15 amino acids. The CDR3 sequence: CASSLDLAGGERYTF. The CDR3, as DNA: TGTGCCAGCAGCTTAGATCTGGCAGGGGGCGAACGCTACACCTTC.

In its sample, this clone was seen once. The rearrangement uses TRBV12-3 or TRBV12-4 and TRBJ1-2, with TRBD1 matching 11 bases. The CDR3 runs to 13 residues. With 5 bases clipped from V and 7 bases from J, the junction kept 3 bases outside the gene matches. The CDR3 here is CASSKGQGVGYTF. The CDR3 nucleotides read TGTGCCAGCAGTAAGGGACAGGGGGTTGGCTACACCTTC.